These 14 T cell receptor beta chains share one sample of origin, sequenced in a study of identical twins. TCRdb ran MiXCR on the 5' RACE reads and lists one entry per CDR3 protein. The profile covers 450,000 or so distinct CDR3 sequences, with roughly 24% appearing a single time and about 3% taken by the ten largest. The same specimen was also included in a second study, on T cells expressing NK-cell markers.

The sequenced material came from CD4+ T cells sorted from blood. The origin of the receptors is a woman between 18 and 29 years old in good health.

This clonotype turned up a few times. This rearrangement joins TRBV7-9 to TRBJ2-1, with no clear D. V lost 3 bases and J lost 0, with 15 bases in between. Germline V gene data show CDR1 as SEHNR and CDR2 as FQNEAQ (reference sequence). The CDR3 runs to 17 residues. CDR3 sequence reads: CASSFLRRRSSYNEQFF. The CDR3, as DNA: TGTGCCAGCAGCTTTCTTCGTCGGCGGAGCTCCTACAATGAGCAGTTCTTC.

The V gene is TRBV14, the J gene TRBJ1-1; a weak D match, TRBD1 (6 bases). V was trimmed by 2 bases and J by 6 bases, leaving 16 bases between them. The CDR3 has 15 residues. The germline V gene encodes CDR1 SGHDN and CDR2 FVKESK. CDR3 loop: CASSQFTGGASEAFF. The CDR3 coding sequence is TGTGCCAGCAGCCAATTTACCGGGGGCGCTTCTGAAGCTTTCTTT.

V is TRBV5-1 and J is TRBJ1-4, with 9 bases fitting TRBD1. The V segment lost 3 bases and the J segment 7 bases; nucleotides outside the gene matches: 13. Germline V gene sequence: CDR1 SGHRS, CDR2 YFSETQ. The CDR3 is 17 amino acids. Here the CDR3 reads CASSSGTGPLAGEKLFF. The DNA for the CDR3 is TGCGCCAGCAGCTCCGGGACAGGGCCACTGGCAGGTGAAAAACTGTTTTTT.

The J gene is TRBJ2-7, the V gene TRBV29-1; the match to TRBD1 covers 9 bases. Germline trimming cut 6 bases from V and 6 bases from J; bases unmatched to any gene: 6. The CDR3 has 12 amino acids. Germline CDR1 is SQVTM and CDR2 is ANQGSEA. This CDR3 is CSVAGQGGEQYF. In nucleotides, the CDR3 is TGCAGCGTCGCGGGACAGGGAGGCGAGCAGTACTTC.

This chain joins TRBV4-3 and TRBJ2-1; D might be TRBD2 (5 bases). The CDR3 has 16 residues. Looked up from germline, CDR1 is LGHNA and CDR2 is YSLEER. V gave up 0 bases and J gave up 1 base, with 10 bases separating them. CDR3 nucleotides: TGCGCCAGCAGCCAAGATAGGGTAGCGTCCTACAATGAGCAGTTCTTC. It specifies CASSQDRVASYNEQFF.

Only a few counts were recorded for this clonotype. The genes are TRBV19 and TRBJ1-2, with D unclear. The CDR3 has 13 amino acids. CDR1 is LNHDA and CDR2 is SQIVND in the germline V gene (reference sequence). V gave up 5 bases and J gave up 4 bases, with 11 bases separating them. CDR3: CASSPDLTYGYTF. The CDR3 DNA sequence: TGTGCCAGTAGTCCCGACCTAACCTATGGCTACACCTTC. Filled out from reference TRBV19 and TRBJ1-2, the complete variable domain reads DGGITQSPKYLFRKEGQNVTLSCEQNLNHDAMYWYRQDPGQGLRLIYYSQIVNDFQKGDIAEGYSVSREKKESFPLTVTSAQKNPTAFYLCASSPDLTYGYTFGSGTRLTVV.

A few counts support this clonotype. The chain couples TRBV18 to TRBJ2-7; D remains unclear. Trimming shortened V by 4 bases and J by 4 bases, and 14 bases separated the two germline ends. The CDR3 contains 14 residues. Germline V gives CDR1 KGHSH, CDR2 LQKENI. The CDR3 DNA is TGTGCCAGCTCACTACATCAAATTCAGTACGAGCAGTACTTC. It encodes CASSLHQIQYEQYF.

Written as DNA, the CDR3 is TGTGCCAGCGGGGGCGAGAAGGAGCACTATGGCTACACCTTC. Translated, it gives CASGGEKEHYGYTF. The chain couples TRBV6-2 or TRBV6-3 to TRBJ1-2; D perhaps matches TRBD1 (6 bases). CDR1 is MNHEY and CDR2 is SVGEGT in the germline V gene. The CDR3 is made up of 14 amino acids. The V gene lost 8 bases and the J gene lost 3 bases, with 16 bases spanning the gap.

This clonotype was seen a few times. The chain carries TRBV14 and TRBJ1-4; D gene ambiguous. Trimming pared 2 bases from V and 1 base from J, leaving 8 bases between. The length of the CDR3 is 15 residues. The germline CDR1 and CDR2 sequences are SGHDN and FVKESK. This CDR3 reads CASSQSAGTNEKLFF. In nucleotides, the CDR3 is TGTGCCAGCAGCCAATCTGCGGGAACTAATGAAAAACTGTTTTTT.

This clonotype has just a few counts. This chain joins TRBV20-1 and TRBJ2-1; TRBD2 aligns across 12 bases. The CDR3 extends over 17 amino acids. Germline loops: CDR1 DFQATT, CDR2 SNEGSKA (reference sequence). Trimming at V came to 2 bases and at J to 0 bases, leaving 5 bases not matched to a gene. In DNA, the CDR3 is TGCAGTGCTAGACTAGCGGGAGGGCCCAGCTCCTACAATGAGCAGTTCTTC. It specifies CSARLAGGPSSYNEQFF.

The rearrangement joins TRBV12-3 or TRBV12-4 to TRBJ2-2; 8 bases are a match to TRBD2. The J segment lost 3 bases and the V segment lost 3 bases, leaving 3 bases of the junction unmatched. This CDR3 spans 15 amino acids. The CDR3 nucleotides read TGTGCCAGCAGTTTCCGGCGGGGGGACACCGGGGAGCTGTTTTTT. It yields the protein CASSFRRGDTGELFF.

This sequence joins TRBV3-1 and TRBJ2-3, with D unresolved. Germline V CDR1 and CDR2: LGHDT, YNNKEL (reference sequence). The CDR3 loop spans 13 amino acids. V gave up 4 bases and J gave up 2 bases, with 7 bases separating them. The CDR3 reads CASSRQHTDTQYF. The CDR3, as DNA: TGTGCCAGCAGCCGCCAACACACAGATACGCAGTATTTT.

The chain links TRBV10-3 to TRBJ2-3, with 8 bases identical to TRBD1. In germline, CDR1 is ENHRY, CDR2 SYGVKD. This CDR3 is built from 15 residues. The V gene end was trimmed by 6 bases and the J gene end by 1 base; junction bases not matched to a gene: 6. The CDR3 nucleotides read TGTGCCATCAGGGGGGGCAGGGGGCGCACAGATACGCAGTATTTT. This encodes CAIRGGRGRTDTQYF.

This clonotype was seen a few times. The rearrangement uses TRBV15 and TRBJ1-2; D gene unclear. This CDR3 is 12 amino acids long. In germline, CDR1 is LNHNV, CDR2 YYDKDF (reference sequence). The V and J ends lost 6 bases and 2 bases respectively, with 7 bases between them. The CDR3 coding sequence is TGTGCCACCAGGGGCGGCAACTATGGCTACACCTTC. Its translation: CATRGGNYGYTF. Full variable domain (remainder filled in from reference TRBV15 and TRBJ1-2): DAMVIQNPRYQVTQFGKPVTLSCSQTLNHNVMYWYQQKSSQAPKLLFHYYDKDFNNEADTPDNFQSRRPNTSFCFLDIRSPGLGDTAMYLCATRGGNYGYTFGSGTRLTVV.